The rows below give T cell receptor beta chains drawn from one sample of a study of blood T cell repertoires in COVID-19. Generated by immunoSEQ multiplex PCR, the TCRdb table keeps only in-frame clones and is missing some. The table shows 100,000 to 150,000 clones, with approximately 85% occurring only once. Input material: peripheral blood. These receptors were collected from a woman aged 80 or older with COVID-19, enrolled during active disease. Both conserved end residues are part of each CDR3. The D gene is left open where the match is weak. The size of a clone is reported for some rows only, either as once, few or many, or as a class for expanded clones.

size,V,D,J,DNA,CDR3
.,TRBV5-4,TRBD1,TRBJ1-2,TGTGCCAGCAGCATAGGACAGGGGTCGGACTATGGCTACACCTTC,CASSIGQGSDYGYTF
.,TRBV9,TRBD1,TRBJ1-3,TGTGCCAGCAGCCGGGACAGGCTCTCTGGAAACACCATATATTTT,CASSRDRLSGNTIYF
.,TRBV7-2,TRBD2,TRBJ2-3,TGTGCCAGCAGTTTAGGACTAGCGGGAGATACGCAGTATTTT,CASSLGLAGDTQYF
.,TRBV6-2/TRBV6-3,TRBD1,TRBJ1-5,TGTGCCAGCAGTGCCCGTGGACAGGTCATTCAGCCCCAGCATTTT,CASSARGQVIQPQHF
.,TRBV5-4,TRBD1,TRBJ2-2,TGTGCCACCCTGGGACAGGGGGAGTTTAGGTCCGGGGAGCTGTTTTTT,CATLGQGEFRSGELFF
.,TRBV6-6,TRBD1,TRBJ1-2,TGTGCCAGCAGTTACTCCGCAGGGGGCGACTATGGCTACACCTTC,CASSYSAGGDYGYTF
.,TRBV10-1,TRBD2,TRBJ2-1,TGCGCCAGCAGTGAGGGGGCTAGCGGGAGTCGACCGACCAATGAGCAGTTCTTC,CASSEGASGSRPTNEQFF
few,TRBV19,.,TRBJ1-1,TGTGCCAGTAGTAGGGGCCGGAACACTGAAGCTTTCTTT,CASSRGRNTEAFF
.,TRBV12-2,.,TRBJ1-2,TGTGCAAGTCGCTTAGGTGAGGAACCGGGACAGTGGGAGGATAACTATGGCTACACCTTC,CASRLGEEPGQWEDNYGYTF
.,TRBV15,TRBD1,TRBJ2-5,TGTGCCACCAGCACGATAGACAGGGGTTCAAGGGAGACCCAGTACTTC,CATSTIDRGSRETQYF
few,TRBV21-1,.,TRBJ2-2,TGTGCCAGCAGCAAAGCCGGGACTAGCCCCATTGGCACCGGGGAGCTGTTTTTT,CASSKAGTSPIGTGELFF
.,TRBV29-1,.,TRBJ1-2,TGCAGCGTTGTCTCAGGGTCCTATGGCTACACCTTC,CSVVSGSYGYTF
.,TRBV5-6,.,TRBJ2-7,TGTGCCAGCAAAGGGGCAGGGGGGTTCTACGAGCAGTACTTC,CASKGAGGFYEQYF
.,TRBV25-1,TRBD1,TRBJ1-2,TGTGCCAGCAGAGAAACAGGGGGTAACGCGAGGACGGGCTACACCTTC,CASRETGGNARTGYTF
once,TRBV5-1,.,TRBJ2-1,TGCGCCAGCAGCTTGGGAGCGCGGAGCTCCTACAATGAGCAGTTCTTC,CASSLGARSSYNEQFF
few,TRBV7-9,.,TRBJ2-5,TGTGCCAGCAGCTTAGGGGCCGGGACACCCCAAGAGACCCAGTACTTC,CASSLGAGTPQETQYF
few,TRBV2,.,TRBJ1-2,TGTGCCAGCTCACAGGGCGAGGGGGGCTACACCTTC,CASSQGEGGYTF
.,TRBV7-2,TRBD2,TRBJ2-2,TGTGCCAGCAGCTTTAGGGCTAGCGGGAGATTGGCCGGGGAGCTGTTTTTT,CASSFRASGRLAGELFF
once,TRBV4-3,.,TRBJ1-1,TGCGCCAGCAGCCCGGGCGGTAGGAGGAGTGAAGCTTTCTTT,CASSPGGRRSEAFF
.,TRBV6-5,TRBD1,TRBJ1-2,TGTGCCAGCAGCCGACCGACAGGGAATGGCTACACCTTC,CASSRPTGNGYTF
.,TRBV7-7,.,TRBJ2-1,TGTGCTAGCAGCGAAGGCCCTAGCTCCTACAATGAGCAGTTCTTC,CASSEGPSSYNEQFF
once,TRBV5-1,TRBD2,TRBJ2-2,TGCGCCAGCAGCTTGACTAGCGGGAGGGTCGGCACCGGGGAGCTGTTTTTT,CASSLTSGRVGTGELFF
.,TRBV28,.,TRBJ1-1,TGTGCCAGCAGTTCATACACTAGGGAAGCTTTCTTT,CASSSYTREAFF
.,TRBV5-1,.,TRBJ2-2,TGCGCCAGCAGCTTGTACGCCGGGGACACCGGGGAGCTGTTTTTT,CASSLYAGDTGELFF
.,TRBV5-1,TRBD1,TRBJ1-4,TGCGCCAGCGGATCCTCCGGGACAGCTAATGAAAAACTGTTTTTT,CASGSSGTANEKLFF
.,TRBV2,.,TRBJ2-7,TGTGCCAGCAGTACGGGTTTCGAGCAGTACTTC,CASSTGFEQYF
.,TRBV6-5,.,TRBJ1-1,TGTGCCAGCAGGAGGACTGAGAACACTGAAGCTTTCTTT,CASRRTENTEAFF
.,TRBV9,.,TRBJ1-6,TGTGCCAGCAGCGTAGGAGAAGACCTCCGGGGGATCAATTCACCCCTCCACTTT,CASSVGEDLRGINSPLHF
.,TRBV7-2,TRBD2,TRBJ2-1,TGTGCCAGCAGCCTTGGACCTAGCGGGCACGATGAGCAGTTCTTC,CASSLGPSGHDEQFF
.,TRBV7-8,TRBD1,TRBJ2-5,TGTGCCAGTTTTACCCGGGGACAGGGACAAGAGACCCAGTACTTC,CASFTRGQGQETQYF
once,TRBV6-5,TRBD2,TRBJ2-3,TGTGCCACCCGACTAGCGTCTAGCACAGATACGCAGTATTTT,CATRLASSTDTQYF
.,TRBV9,TRBD2,TRBJ2-7,TGTGCCAGCAGCCCCCTCCCCATAGCGGGGAGTTACGAGCAGTACTTC,CASSPLPIAGSYEQYF
.,TRBV6-5,.,TRBJ1-6,TGTGCCAGCAGTTACGAGGGGGACCGTTCGTCCCTCCACTTT,CASSYEGDRSSLHF
.,TRBV7-9,.,TRBJ2-7,TGTGCCAGCAGCTTAGTTGGCGCAGGTTACCACGAGCAGTACTTC,CASSLVGAGYHEQYF
.,TRBV7-2,.,TRBJ1-1,TGTGCCAGCAGCCAGGGACAAAAGAACACTGAAGCTTTCTTT,CASSQGQKNTEAFF
once,TRBV9,TRBD2,TRBJ2-7,TGTGCCAGCAGCGACATAAAGGAGCGGGAGGGCCACGAGCAGTACTTC,CASSDIKEREGHEQYF
.,TRBV11-2,.,TRBJ2-7,TGTGCCAGCAGCTTAGATCGACAGGGAGGCCTGTACTTC,CASSLDRQGGLYF
.,TRBV19,TRBD1,TRBJ1-6,TGTGCCAGTAGCATTGACAGGGGTGGATCACCCCTCCACTTT,CASSIDRGGSPLHF
few,TRBV27,TRBD2,TRBJ2-1,TGTGCCAGCAGCCAAGATAGCGGGAGGCTCAACAATGAGCAGTTCTTC,CASSQDSGRLNNEQFF
.,TRBV7-2,TRBD2,TRBJ2-5,TGTGCCAGCAGCTTAACGGGTGGGACTAGTTCGGAGACCCAGTACTTC,CASSLTGGTSSETQYF
.,TRBV28,TRBD2,TRBJ2-3,TGTGCCAGCAGTCTCCGCCGGACTAGACAGTATTTT,CASSLRRTRQYF
.,TRBV3-1/TRBV3-2,.,TRBJ1-6,TGTGCCAGCGGCCATTCGTCACGCTCGAGCTCCCTCCACTTT,CASGHSSRSSSLHF
.,TRBV7-3,TRBD2,TRBJ2-1,TGTGCCAGCAGCTCAGCGGGAACGTCCTACAATGAGCAGTTCTTC,CASSSAGTSYNEQFF
.,TRBV6-5,TRBD1,TRBJ1-1,TGTGCCAGCCTCTCCGCAAAAGGGGGCCCTCGGGGCGCTTTCTTT,CASLSAKGGPRGAFF
.,TRBV28,.,TRBJ1-4,TGTGCCAGCGGCAACCAAGGACGCGGGGGTGAAAAACTGTTTTTT,CASGNQGRGGEKLFF
.,TRBV27,.,TRBJ1-1,TGTGCCAGCAGTTTGGGGATAGGTCAGGGGCTGAACACTGAAGCTTTCTTT,CASSLGIGQGLNTEAFF
few,TRBV18,.,TRBJ2-4,TGTGCCAGCTCACCAACACAGGGGGGGAACATTCAGTACTTC,CASSPTQGGNIQYF
.,TRBV27,.,TRBJ1-3,TGTGCCAGCAGTCCCCCCGACAGGCTCTCTGGAAACACCATATATTTT,CASSPPDRLSGNTIYF
.,TRBV5-1,.,TRBJ2-7,TGCGCCAGCAGCTTGTCGGCTAGCTCCTACGAGCAGTACTTC,CASSLSASSYEQYF
once,TRBV3-1/TRBV3-2,.,TRBJ1-1,TGTGCCAGCAGCCAAGGGCCTCAAAACACTGAAGCTTTCTTT,CASSQGPQNTEAFF
.,TRBV7-9,.,TRBJ1-6,TGTGCCAGCGGGAGGAAGGCTCCTAATTCACCCCTCCACTTT,CASGRKAPNSPLHF
.,TRBV11-3,TRBD2,TRBJ2-1,TGTGCCAGCAGCTCACGAGGAGCTAGCGGGGGAGGGAATGAGCAGTTCTTC,CASSSRGASGGGNEQFF
.,TRBV2,TRBD2,TRBJ2-3,TGTGCCAGCAGGGGTGGGACTAGCGGGTCAGATACGCAGTATTTT,CASRGGTSGSDTQYF
.,TRBV19,TRBD1,TRBJ1-1,TGTGCCACCGGGACAGTCCAATCAAAAGCTTTCTTT,CATGTVQSKAFF
.,TRBV6-5,TRBD1,TRBJ1-6,TGTGCCAGCCGAATCGACAGGGGTTGGAATTCACCCCTCCACTTT,CASRIDRGWNSPLHF
once,TRBV6-2/TRBV6-3,TRBD2,TRBJ2-7,TGTGCCAGCAGTCGCTTAGCGGGTCTCTCCTACGAGCAGTACTTC,CASSRLAGLSYEQYF
once,TRBV4-3,.,TRBJ2-2,TGCGCCAGCAGCCAGTCGACAGCTCCCGGGGAGCTGTTTTTT,CASSQSTAPGELFF
.,TRBV25-1,.,TRBJ1-4,TGTGCCAGCAGTGAATTATGGTTGACAGCTCGGCGGGAAAAACTGTTTTTT,CASSELWLTARREKLFF
.,TRBV7-2,.,TRBJ1-3,TGTGCCAGCAGCCCCTTTATGACAGAAGGTCGCACCATATATTTT,CASSPFMTEGRTIYF
.,TRBV6-4,TRBD2,TRBJ2-3,TGTGCCAGCACCCCGGGACTAGCCGGGGTAGATACGCAGTATTTT,CASTPGLAGVDTQYF